This TCR beta chain was captured by sequencing in a study of CD8 T cells in ankylosing spondylitis. Study observations and caveats: Seven to nine highly homologous variants formed a TCR beta motif that appeared characteristic of ankylosing spondylitis blood. Enrichment of disease-linked clones was reportedly significant in matched ankylosing spondylitis synovial fluid. Before this, some motif variants had been reported in reactive arthritis synovial fluid and blood.

This clonotype was observed at least ten times. Its antigen remains unidentified. Researchers built TCR beta libraries using quantitative 5'-RACE with molecular barcodes. Each CDR3 protein gets one entry after TCRdb re-called the 5' RACE reads with MiXCR. The sample has more than 600,000 distinct CDR3 sequences; around 20% are singletons. Sequencing was done on a sample of blood, either unsorted or a sorted T cell fraction (not recorded which). This sequence was found in a male donor with ankylosing spondylitis.

The CDR3 nucleotides read TGCAGCGTTGGGGCCGACAGTTACAATCAGCCCCAGCATTTT. Protein product: CSVGADSYNQPQHF. This chain connects TRBV29-1 to TRBJ1-5; D might be TRBD1 (5 bases). Germline loops: CDR1 SQVTM, CDR2 ANQGSEA. The CDR3 consists of 14 residues. With 4 bases removed from V and 3 bases from J, the gap between germline ends came to 13 bases.